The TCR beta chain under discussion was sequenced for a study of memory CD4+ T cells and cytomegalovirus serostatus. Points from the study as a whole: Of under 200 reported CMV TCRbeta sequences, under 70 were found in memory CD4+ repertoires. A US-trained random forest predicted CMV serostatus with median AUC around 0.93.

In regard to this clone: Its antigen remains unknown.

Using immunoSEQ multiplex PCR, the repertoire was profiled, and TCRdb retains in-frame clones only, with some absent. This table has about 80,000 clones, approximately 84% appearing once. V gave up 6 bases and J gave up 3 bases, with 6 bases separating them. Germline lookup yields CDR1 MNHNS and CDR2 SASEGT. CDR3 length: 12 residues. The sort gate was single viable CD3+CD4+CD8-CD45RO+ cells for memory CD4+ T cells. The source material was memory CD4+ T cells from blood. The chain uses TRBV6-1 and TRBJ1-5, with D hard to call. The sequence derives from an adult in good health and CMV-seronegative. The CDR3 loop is CASRDPNQPQHF. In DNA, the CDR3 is TGTGCCAGCAGGGACCCCAATCAGCCCCAGCATTTT.